These 5 T cell receptor beta chains were sequenced from one sample in a study of CD8 T cells in ankylosing spondylitis. TCRdb ran MiXCR on the 5' RACE reads and lists one entry per CDR3 protein. The sample consists of some 220,000 distinct CDR3 sequences, 8.2% of them appearing once. Material for sequencing was blood, either unsorted or a sorted T cell fraction (not recorded which). Every receptor here comes from a female donor with ankylosing spondylitis or in good health (not recorded which).

This clonotype was recorded at least ten times. This chain connects TRBV12-3 or TRBV12-4 to TRBJ1-6; D call uncertain. This CDR3 spans 12 amino acids. V was pared by 4 bases and J by 6 bases, with 4 bases between. In DNA form, the CDR3 reads TGTGCCAGCAGTTCCGGTAATTCACCCCTCCACTTT. Translating gives CASSSGNSPLHF.

This clonotype was counted at least ten times. This chain links TRBV10-3 with TRBJ1-2, with TRBD1 identical over 8 bases. Trimming at V came to 2 bases and at J to 6 bases, leaving 5 bases not matched to a gene. The germline V gene encodes CDR1 ENHRY and CDR2 SYGVKD. The CDR3 is made up of 14 amino acids. The CDR3 spells CAISEVSTGDGYTF. CDR3 nucleotides: TGTGCCATCAGTGAGGTGTCGACAGGGGATGGCTACACCTTC.

This clonotype has ten or more counts. The chain has TRBV5-1 and TRBJ2-1, with D perhaps TRBD2 (6 bases). The V end was cut by 1 base, the J end by 7 bases, with 12 bases between. The CDR3 has 14 amino acids. Germline V gene data show CDR1 as SGHRS and CDR2 as YFSETQ. CDR3 in amino acids: CASSLSGALNEQFF. For the CDR3, the DNA is TGCGCCAGCAGCTTGTCGGGAGCCCTAAATGAGCAGTTCTTC.

This clonotype was observed once. The junction shows a germline mismatch at one end, possibly a read error. The chain has TRBV12-3 or TRBV12-4 and TRBJ1-1; D is ambiguous. This CDR3 spans 12 amino acids. The CDR3, as DNA: TGTGTCAGCAGTCCACACAACACTGAAGCTTTCTTT. Translating gives CVSSPHNTEAFF.

The chain links TRBV7-6 to TRBJ2-1, with 8 bases aligning to TRBD2. The V and J ends lost 1 base and 7 bases, in that order; junction bases with no gene match: 6. This CDR3 comprises 15 residues. CDR1 SGHVS and CDR2 FNYEAQ come from the germline V gene. CDR3 protein: CASSLGGRSGNEQFF. The CDR3 DNA follows: TGTGCCAGCAGCTTAGGCGGGAGGAGCGGTAATGAGCAGTTCTTC.